Listed below are T cell receptor beta chains from one sample, sequenced in a study of graft-versus-host responses after intestinal transplantation. These receptors have no known antigen. Assay used: immunoSEQ multiplex PCR; TCRdb lists only in-frame clones, some missing. Of about 81,000 clones in the sample, 70% to 90% were seen once. Sequenced here: unstimulated CD4+ T cells sorted from spleen or lymph node cells, sampled before intestinal transplant. Every receptor here comes from a human donor who received an intestinal transplant. The CDR3 runs from the conserved cysteine through the conserved F or W. Fields, in order: clone size, D gene, J gene, V gene, CDR3 DNA, CDR3 protein. A D gene is named only where the DNA matches it firmly. The size of a clone is reported for some rows only, either as once, few or many, or as a class for expanded clones.

clone size: -
D gene: -
J gene: TRBJ1-2
V gene: TRBV25-1
CDR3 DNA: TGTGCCAGCAGTGATCGGGTCAACTATGGCTACACCTTC
CDR3 protein: CASSDRVNYGYTF

clone size: -
D gene: TRBD2
J gene: TRBJ2-7
V gene: TRBV5-1
CDR3 DNA: TGCGCCAGCAGCCTACTAGCGGGGGCATACGAGCAGTACTTC
CDR3 protein: CASSLLAGAYEQYF

clone size: once
D gene: -
J gene: TRBJ1-1
V gene: TRBV18
CDR3 DNA: TGTGCCAGCTCACCAAAAAGGGGCACTGAAGCTTTCTTT
CDR3 protein: CASSPKRGTEAFF

clone size: -
D gene: -
J gene: TRBJ2-7
V gene: TRBV2
CDR3 DNA: TGTGCCAGCAGTCCTTTCAGGGGTCCCCTATACGAGCAGTACTTC
CDR3 protein: CASSPFRGPLYEQYF

clone size: -
D gene: -
J gene: TRBJ1-5
V gene: TRBV2
CDR3 DNA: TGTGCCAGCAGTGAAGGCGGTCAGCCCCAGCATTTT
CDR3 protein: CASSEGGQPQHF

clone size: -
D gene: -
J gene: TRBJ2-1
V gene: TRBV6-6
CDR3 DNA: TGTGCCAGCAGCCCCAGGGGCTATGAGCAGTTCTTC
CDR3 protein: CASSPRGYEQFF

clone size: few
D gene: TRBD2
J gene: TRBJ2-2
V gene: TRBV5-1
CDR3 DNA: TGCGCCAGCAGCTTGCTCGGGGGGTCGGTCGGGGAGCTGTTTTTT
CDR3 protein: CASSLLGGSVGELFF

clone size: -
D gene: -
J gene: TRBJ2-5
V gene: TRBV5-8
CDR3 DNA: TGTGCCAGCAGACGACAGTACCAAGAGACCCAGTACTTC
CDR3 protein: CASRRQYQETQYF

clone size: -
D gene: TRBD1
J gene: TRBJ1-6
V gene: TRBV10-3
CDR3 DNA: TGTGCCATCAGTGAGTCGGGACAGAATTCACCCCTCCACTTT
CDR3 protein: CAISESGQNSPLHF

clone size: -
D gene: TRBD2
J gene: TRBJ2-6
V gene: TRBV7-2
CDR3 DNA: TGTGCCAGCAGCTTAGATTCGGGACTAGCGGCAGGGGCCAACGTCCTGACTTTC
CDR3 protein: CASSLDSGLAAGANVLTF

clone size: -
D gene: -
J gene: TRBJ1-5
V gene: TRBV6-1
CDR3 DNA: TGTGCCAGCAGGAACTCGGGGGGCAATCAGCCCCAGCATTTT
CDR3 protein: CASRNSGGNQPQHF

clone size: -
D gene: -
J gene: TRBJ2-7
V gene: TRBV20-1
CDR3 DNA: TGCAGTGCTATAGTCCCCTACGAGCAGTACTTC
CDR3 protein: CSAIVPYEQYF

clone size: -
D gene: TRBD2
J gene: TRBJ2-5
V gene: TRBV28
CDR3 DNA: TGTGCCAGCAGTTCACCAACTAGCGGGGGGGTAAAGACCCAGTACTTC
CDR3 protein: CASSSPTSGGVKTQYF

clone size: once
D gene: TRBD2
J gene: TRBJ2-5
V gene: TRBV27
CDR3 DNA: TGTGCCAGCAGTCCCCTGGCGGGAGCGAGCCAAGAGACCCAGTACTTC
CDR3 protein: CASSPLAGASQETQYF

clone size: -
D gene: -
J gene: TRBJ2-4
V gene: TRBV29-1
CDR3 DNA: TGCAGCGTTCAACAGGCCAAAAACATTCAGTACTTC
CDR3 protein: CSVQQAKNIQYF

clone size: -
D gene: TRBD1
J gene: TRBJ1-1
V gene: TRBV5-1
CDR3 DNA: TGCGCCAGCAGCCCGACCGGGACAGGGGAAGGAAACACTGAAGCTTTCTTT
CDR3 protein: CASSPTGTGEGNTEAFF

clone size: -
D gene: -
J gene: TRBJ1-1
V gene: TRBV25-1
CDR3 DNA: TGTGCCAGCAGTGATAGGGGGGGGAACACTGAAGCTTTCTTT
CDR3 protein: CASSDRGGNTEAFF

clone size: -
D gene: -
J gene: TRBJ2-1
V gene: TRBV11-3
CDR3 DNA: TGTGCCAGCAGCTCTAACAGCAATGAGCAGTTCTTC
CDR3 protein: CASSSNSNEQFF

clone size: -
D gene: -
J gene: TRBJ2-2
V gene: TRBV6-6
CDR3 DNA: TGTGCCAGCCCCCGCGGAAAGGATAACACCGGGGAGCTGTTTTTT
CDR3 protein: CASPRGKDNTGELFF

clone size: -
D gene: TRBD1
J gene: TRBJ1-2
V gene: TRBV30
CDR3 DNA: TGTGCCTGGAGTCCCCTAACAGGGGGCGCAGGCTATGGCTACACCTTC
CDR3 protein: CAWSPLTGGAGYGYTF

clone size: -
D gene: TRBD2
J gene: TRBJ2-2
V gene: TRBV9
CDR3 DNA: TGTGCCAGCAGCGTAGGGGAGGTAGCGGGAGTTGGGCTGTTTTTT
CDR3 protein: CASSVGEVAGVGLFF

clone size: few
D gene: -
J gene: TRBJ1-1
V gene: TRBV10-3
CDR3 DNA: TGTGCCATCTTGCGTGGGGCCCAGGGCACTGAAGCTTTCTTT
CDR3 protein: CAILRGAQGTEAFF

clone size: -
D gene: TRBD2
J gene: TRBJ2-1
V gene: TRBV4-2
CDR3 DNA: TGTGCCAGCAGCCTCACTCCCCCAACTAGCGGGGGGGCGAGTGAGCAGTTCTTC
CDR3 protein: CASSLTPPTSGGASEQFF

clone size: -
D gene: -
J gene: TRBJ2-1
V gene: TRBV5-1
CDR3 DNA: TGCGCCAGCAGCCAAGCCCCAATGAATGAGCAGTTCTTC
CDR3 protein: CASSQAPMNEQFF

clone size: -
D gene: -
J gene: TRBJ1-5
V gene: TRBV28
CDR3 DNA: TGTGCCAGCCTGCCAGGGGTGGGACAGCCCCAGCATTTT
CDR3 protein: CASLPGVGQPQHF

clone size: -
D gene: TRBD2
J gene: TRBJ2-1
V gene: TRBV2
CDR3 DNA: TGTGCCAGCAGAGACCGCGGACTAGCGGGTAGCAAGGGTGAGCAGTTCTTC
CDR3 protein: CASRDRGLAGSKGEQFF

clone size: -
D gene: -
J gene: TRBJ1-5
V gene: TRBV5-4
CDR3 DNA: TGTGCCAGCAGCTTTTTCGGTCAGCCCCAGCATTTT
CDR3 protein: CASSFFGQPQHF

clone size: few
D gene: -
J gene: TRBJ2-1
V gene: TRBV11-2
CDR3 DNA: TGTGCCAGCAGCTTAGTACCCATTCTAAGCTCCTACAATGAGCAGTTCTTC
CDR3 protein: CASSLVPILSSYNEQFF

clone size: few
D gene: TRBD2
J gene: TRBJ2-3
V gene: TRBV7-9
CDR3 DNA: TGTGCCAGCAGCTTAATCTCAAGCGGGAATACGCAGTATTTT
CDR3 protein: CASSLISSGNTQYF

clone size: -
D gene: -
J gene: TRBJ1-1
V gene: TRBV6-6
CDR3 DNA: TGTGCCAGCAGAGATGCAGGGGTGAACACTGAAGCTTTCTTT
CDR3 protein: CASRDAGVNTEAFF

clone size: -
D gene: -
J gene: TRBJ2-5
V gene: TRBV7-2
CDR3 DNA: TGTGCCAGCAGCTTACAGGGGTGGAGGGAGACCCAGTACTTC
CDR3 protein: CASSLQGWRETQYF